These 14 T cell receptor beta chains share one sample of origin, sequenced in a study of tumor-infiltrating lymphocytes in primary liver carcinoma. Germline DNA was also extracted, with blood RNA taken from unsorted whole blood. Starting from around 510 ng of total RNA, TCR beta cDNA was produced with a primer in the constant region. Nested multiplex PCR, run for three rounds with slightly modified ARM-PCR, yielded TCR beta libraries. A C-beta reverse primer was combined with TRBV1-TRBV30 forward primers in the first two PCR rounds, and each round had 10 cycles. Using its own MiXCR run on the multiplex PCR reads, TCRdb lists one record per CDR3 protein. The table shows 330,000 or so distinct CDR3 sequences, with around 60% occurring only once. Sequences were obtained from peripheral blood. The source is a man aged 40-49 years with primary liver carcinoma and hepatitis B virus infection.

On this clonotype itself: A read error is likely, as this CDR3 ends without the conserved phenylalanine or tryptophan. V gene TRBV11-2 combines with J gene TRBJ2-7; D is ambiguous. Germline V gives CDR1 SGHAT, CDR2 FQNNGV. The CDR3 runs 14 residues. The CDR3 DNA follows: TGTGCCAGCAGCTTAAACAACCTCTCCTACCAGCAGTACTAC. Its protein product is CASSLNNLSYQQYY.

The chain carries TRBV6-6 and TRBJ2-1; 8 bases align to TRBD1. Unmatched junction bases numbered 12, after V lost 8 bases and J lost 9 bases. Germline-derived CDR1 and CDR2 are MNHNY and SVGAGI (reference sequence). This CDR3 has 14 amino acids. The CDR3 DNA sequence: TGTGCCAGCGCTTTCCAGGGGGCGGCTATTGAGCAGTTCTTC. Its protein product is CASAFQGAAIEQFF.

As regards this clonotype: A read error is possible here, since a much larger clone lies one base away. The rearrangement uses TRBV4-1 and TRBJ1-2; D not certain. From germline, CDR1 is MGHRA and CDR2 YSYEKL. The CDR3 has 13 residues. The DNA of the CDR3 is TGCGCCAGCAACCAACGAACAGCCTATGGCTACACCTTC. Amino acids: CASNQRTAYGYTF.

Of note for this clonotype: This may be a read error: a much more frequent sequence differs by one nucleotide. The gene calls are TRBV10-3 and TRBJ2-5; 7 nucleotides agree with TRBD2. The V gene's germline CDR1 is ENHRY and CDR2 SYGVKD. CDR3 size: 13 residues. CDR3 sequence reads: CVISESTSKTQYF. The CDR3 DNA sequence: TGTGTCATCAGTGAGTCGACTAGCAAGACCCAGTACTTC.

As to this clonotype: Because it lacks the conserved phenylalanine or tryptophan at the end, this CDR3 is likely a read error. The rearrangement links TRBV28 to TRBJ2-5; D tentatively fits TRBD1 or TRBD2 (5 bases each). The ends were cut back, 5 bases at V and 5 bases at J, with 15 bases in the middle. Germline CDR1 MDHEN, CDR2 SYDVKM. The CDR3 is 14 residues long. Here the CDR3 reads CASSPRPWGETQYS. The CDR3 bases are TGTGCCAGCAGTCCTAGACCGTGGGGGGAGACCCAGTACTCC.

This clonotype was recorded once. At one of its ends the junction is not consistent with the germline gene, which may arise from a read error. Here the CDR3 DNA reads TGTGCCAGCAGGAGGGGCCCCCTATACAATGGGCAGTTCTTC. Protein sequence: CASRRGPLYNGQFF. This chain uses TRBV6-6 with TRBJ2-1; D is possibly TRBD1 or TRBD2 (5 bases each). Germline V gives CDR1 MNHNY, CDR2 SVGAGI (reference sequence). The CDR3 contains 14 residues.

With regard to this clonotype: The junction differs from germline at one of its ends, possibly a read error. J is TRBJ1-2 and V is TRBV11-2; TRBD1 might be the D (5 bases). The CDR3 is made up of 15 amino acids. Germline V gene sequence: CDR1 SGHAT, CDR2 FQNNGV. The CDR3 region has the DNA TGTGCCAGCAGCTTAGTCGAGCGACAGATTACCGGCTACGCCTTC. Translation gives CASSLVERQITGYAF.

Notes on this clonotype: Mismatch with germline at one junction end may stem from a read error. V is TRBV5-4 and J is TRBJ2-1; D unclear. The CDR3 is 13 residues long. Germline lookup yields CDR1 SGHNT and CDR2 YYREEE (reference sequence). The CDR3 DNA reads TGTGCCAGCAGCTTGGAAGTGTACAATGAGCAGCTCTTC. Amino acids: CASSLEVYNEQLF.

This clonotype was detected once. Because the CDR3's place on the DNA is in doubt, the DNA is left out and the CDR3 is given as listed by TCRdb. The J gene is TRBJ2-2, the V gene TRBV4-3. The CDR3 totals 16 residues, both ends included. CDR1 LGHNA and CDR2 YSLEER come from the germline V gene. The CDR3 loop is CASSQATGWSTGSCFF.

The table lists this clonotype with many counts. The J gene is TRBJ2-2, the V gene TRBV10-2, with 8 bases aligning to TRBD1. CDR3 length equals 19 residues. The ends lost 0 bases at V and 1 base at J; junction bases unmatched: 10. Germline V gene data show CDR1 as WSHSY and CDR2 as SAAADI. CDR3 nucleotides: TGCGCCAGCAGTGAGTCCCACCTGGGCGGGACAGGGAACACCGGGGAGCTGTTTTTT. Its translation is CASSESHLGGTGNTGELFF.

This chain connects TRBV6-5 to TRBJ1-5; D unresolved. The J call may be incorrect, as the DNA end agrees better with TRBJ2-3. The CDR3 sequence is 14 residues long. CDR1 and CDR2 from the germline V gene are MNHEY and SVGAGI. The CDR3 DNA reads TGTGCCAGCAGGGGCCGTCTCCGAAATCAGCCCCAGTATTTT. The encoded protein is CASRGRLRNQPQYF.

This sequence joins TRBV5-1 and TRBJ2-7; D remains unclear. CDR1 SGHRS and CDR2 YFSETQ come from the germline V gene. This CDR3 is built from 14 residues. V gave up 0 bases and J gave up 1 base, with 8 bases separating them. Here the CDR3 DNA reads TGCGCCAGCAGCTTGGCAGACAAGTCCTACGAGCAGTACTTC. Translation: CASSLADKSYEQYF.

Notes on this clonotype: Relative to the germline gene, one junction end is altered; a read error may explain this. The V call is TRBV29-1, the J call TRBJ2-5; 10 bases are a match to TRBD1. CDR3 length: 14 amino acids. Germline V CDR1 and CDR2: SQVTM, ANQGSEA. This CDR3 is CSIEGQGVGKTQYF. In DNA form, the CDR3 reads TGCAGCATTGAAGGACAGGGGGTGGGAAAGACCCAGTACTTC.

As to this clonotype: It may be a read error: a sequence one base away is much more abundant. This chain uses TRBV6-5 with TRBJ2-7; 10 bases fit TRBD2. Germline CDR1 MNHEY, CDR2 SVGAGI. The CDR3 length is 15 residues. The CDR3 DNA is TGTGACAGCAGTTTACTAGCGGGACCTCACTACGAGCAGTACTTC. Translating it yields CDSSLLAGPHYEQYF.